This T cell receptor (beta chain) is drawn from a study of shared clonotypes between healthy human individuals. The CDR3 runs to 16 residues. Germline V lookup: CDR1 KGHSH, CDR2 LQKENI. Losses at the gene ends were 0 bases for V and 4 bases for J; bases not matched to a gene: 7. Remarks on this clone: What it recognizes is unknown.

In the original analysis: Because ImmunoSEQ provided only junction sequences with no quality scores, the filtering differed. TCRdb's table, derived via immunoSEQ multiplex PCR, lists solely in-frame clones and lacks some. V and J calls and clone size are those listed in that table; D and trimming were worked out from the DNA. The table records more than 2,000,000 clones, around 90% of them present only once. Study results and limitations: Some naive CD4 clonotypes, around 5%, turned up in common across several donors. Sequencing of the sorted subsets was shown by rarefaction to be incomplete despite large depth.

The sequence was obtained from a man younger than 35 in good health. The material sequenced was naive CD4+ T cells sorted from blood. Subset meaning: CD45RA+ positively selected. This chain joins TRBV18 and TRBJ2-5; 8 nucleotides match TRBD2. CDR3 loop: CASSPPNGRATETQYF. The DNA for the CDR3 is TGTGCCAGCTCACCACCGAACGGGAGGGCCACAGAGACCCAGTACTTC.